Each of the 12 T cell receptor beta chains below was sequenced from the same sample in a study of blood T cell repertoires in COVID-19 (dated by TCRdb to 2020 to 2021). Library generation was performed with the immunoSEQ multiplex PCR assay. This is the immuneACCESS table as TCRdb keeps it, with only in-frame sequences that have V and J called. A part of the clones is gone; compared with another copy, unresolved V genes explain less than half, and the rest is unexplained. The sample yields around 150,000 clones; approximately 90% were counted once. The biggest ten clones account for roughly 2.3% of the sample. Sequenced: peripheral blood. Every receptor here comes from a man younger than 30 with acute or convalescent COVID-19.

This chain joins TRBV11-2 and TRBJ2-7; D remains ambiguous. Trimming pared 3 bases from V and 3 bases from J, leaving 12 bases between. Germline assignment: CDR1 SGHAT and CDR2 FQNNGV. This CDR3 comprises 14 residues. DNA for the CDR3: TGTGCCAGCAGCTTGGCCTCGATCAACTACGAGCAGTACTTC. It specifies CASSLASINYEQYF.

CDR3 nucleotide sequence: TGTGCCAGCAGTGAAGCCCCACAGTTCCCCTACACTGAAGCTTTCTTT. It yields the protein CASSEAPQFPYTEAFF. The gene calls are TRBV2 and TRBJ1-1; no definite D call. This CDR3 spans 16 amino acids. V lost 0 bases to trimming and J lost 3 bases, with 14 bases between them. Germline assignment: CDR1 SNHLY and CDR2 FYNNEI. Together with reference TRBV2 and TRBJ1-1, the CDR3 gives the full variable domain: EPEVTQTPSHQVTQMGQEVILRCVPISNHLYFYWYRQILGQKVEFLVSFYNNEISEKSEIFDDQFSVERPDGSNFTLKIRSTKLEDSAMYFCASSEAPQFPYTEAFFGQGTRLTVV.

The J gene is TRBJ2-3, the V gene TRBV10-2; 10 positions agree with TRBD2. Unmatched junction bases numbered 11, after V lost 7 bases and J lost 4 bases. CDR3 length: 16 residues. CDR1 WSHSY and CDR2 SAAADI come from the germline V gene. CDR3 nucleotides: TGCGCCAGCACCCGCTGGGCTAGCGGGAGTCCAGATACGCAGTATTTT. This translates into CASTRWASGSPDTQYF.

This chain uses TRBV19 with TRBJ1-1, with 7 bases matching TRBD1. Unmatched junction bases numbered 7, after V lost 4 bases and J lost 11 bases. The V gene's germline CDR1 is LNHDA and CDR2 SQIVND (reference sequence). This CDR3 is 12 amino acids long. The CDR3 DNA is TGTGCCAGTAGTACAGGGGGGCAGACCGCTTTCTTT. It specifies CASSTGGQTAFF.

J is TRBJ1-3 and V is TRBV6-2 or TRBV6-3; the match to TRBD1 covers 8 bases. This CDR3 is built from 17 residues. With V trimmed by 2 bases and J by 3 bases, 9 bases remained unmatched. Germline-derived CDR1 and CDR2 are MNHEY and SVGEGT. The CDR3 nucleotides are TGTGCCAGCAGTTACGCGACGACAGGGGTCTATGGAAACACCATATATTTT. This encodes CASSYATTGVYGNTIYF.

The chain employs TRBV10-3 and TRBJ1-6; TRBD1 might be the D (6 bases). This CDR3 region has 15 residues. The germline V and J ends were trimmed by 0 bases and 10 bases, with 13 bases remaining between them. Germline assignment: CDR1 ENHRY and CDR2 SYGVKD. The CDR3 is CAISESAGDRSPLHF. The CDR3 DNA reads as TGTGCCATCAGTGAGTCGGCAGGGGATAGGTCACCCCTCCACTTT.

The V gene is TRBV5-5, the J gene TRBJ2-3; 7 bases line up with TRBD2. V shed 3 bases and J 2 bases; nucleotides not matched to a gene: 6. This CDR3 contains 15 residues. Germline V gene lookup returns CDR1 SGHKS and CDR2 YYEKEE (reference sequence). The chain's CDR3 is CASSWGGGNTDTQYF. CDR3 bases: TGTGCCAGCAGCTGGGGGGGAGGAAACACAGATACGCAGTATTTT.

The genes are TRBV7-6 and TRBJ1-1; D might be TRBD1 (5 bases). Trimming pared 0 bases from V and 1 base from J, leaving 21 bases between. CDR1 is SGHVS, CDR2 FNYEAQ, per germline. The CDR3 has 19 amino acids. The CDR3 region is CASSLATTLNLGGNTEAFF. DNA of the CDR3: TGTGCCAGCAGCTTAGCCACCACTTTAAACCTCGGGGGGAACACTGAAGCTTTCTTT.

This clone was observed a single time. V and J are TRBV7-9 and TRBJ1-2; D is perhaps TRBD1 (6 bases). This CDR3 has 14 amino acids. V was clipped by 5 bases and J by 3 bases, with 13 bases between them. Germline V gene data show CDR1 as SEHNR and CDR2 as FQNEAQ (reference sequence). The CDR3 spells CASSKSPGDYGYTF. In DNA, the CDR3 is TGTGCCAGCAGCAAAAGTCCAGGGGACTATGGCTACACCTTC.

The chain employs TRBV29-1 and TRBJ1-1; D is perhaps TRBD1 (6 bases). This CDR3 comprises 16 residues. The germline V gene encodes CDR1 SQVTM and CDR2 ANQGSEA. The CDR3 bases are TGCAGTGCAAGAGGACAGCCTAACCCTCTGAACACTGAAGCTTTCTTT. Encoded protein: CSARGQPNPLNTEAFF.

DNA for the CDR3: TGTGCCAGCAGCTTAGAGGGTAGCGGGGAGAGCTACTACAATGAGCAGTTCTTC. Translation: CASSLEGSGESYYNEQFF. V usage is TRBV7-2 and J usage is TRBJ2-1; TRBD2 aligns across 8 bases. Per the germline V gene, CDR1 is SGHTA and CDR2 is FQGNSA. V shed 1 base and J 3 bases; nucleotides not matched to a gene: 11. This CDR3 comprises 18 residues.

The rearrangement links TRBV25-1 to TRBJ1-1; no firm D call. V was trimmed by 3 bases and J by 4 bases, leaving 6 bases between them. From germline, CDR1 is MGHDK and CDR2 SYGVNS. CDR3 length equals 12 residues. This CDR3 reads CASSDGSTEAFF. For the CDR3, the DNA is TGTGCCAGCAGTGATGGGAGCACTGAAGCTTTCTTT.